Listed below are T cell receptor beta chains from one sample, sequenced in a study of blood T cell repertoires in COVID-19. Some clones are missing from TCRdb's copy, which holds only in-frame ones; the method was immunoSEQ multiplex PCR. In the table there are some 290,000 clones, about 85% of which are singletons. The specimen was peripheral blood. These receptors came from a woman in her forties or fifties who had recovered from COVID-19. Both conserved end residues are part of each CDR3. D genes are given only for firm matches. Clone size appears in some rows only: once, few, many, or a class for an expanded clone.

TRBV7-2	TRBJ2-1	TRBD2	few	TGTGCCAGCAGTCGGAGCGGGGGCTCCTACAATGAGCAGTTCTTC	CASSRSGGSYNEQFF
TRBV7-8	TRBJ2-5	TRBD2	NA	TGTGCCAGCAGCGCAGCGGGGGGCCAAGAGACCCAGTACTTC	CASSAAGGQETQYF
TRBV2	TRBJ2-1	NA	NA	TGTGCCAGCACTCGCGGGCTGGCGGAGCAGTTCTTC	CASTRGLAEQFF
TRBV5-1	TRBJ2-1	TRBD2	once	TGCGCCAGCAGCTTAGGCCCTAGCGGCGGACACAATGAGCAGTTCTTC	CASSLGPSGGHNEQFF
TRBV7-3	TRBJ2-2	TRBD2	many	TGTGCCAGCAGCCCCAGGTTTGGCGGGGGGGACGCCGGGGAGCTGTTTTTT	CASSPRFGGGDAGELFF
TRBV24-1	TRBJ2-7	TRBD1	NA	TGTGCCACCAGTGATCCAGGGGGTACGGCGTACTTC	CATSDPGGTAYF
TRBV25-1	TRBJ2-2	NA	once	TGTGCCAGCAGTGGGGTGACTAGTATGAGACCTTCCGGGGAGCTGTTTTTT	CASSGVTSMRPSGELFF
TRBV5-6	TRBJ2-5	TRBD2	NA	TGTGCCAGCAGCTTGTTCGTAGCGGGGGGGCTAAAGGAGACCCAGTACTTC	CASSLFVAGGLKETQYF
TRBV19	TRBJ2-2	NA	NA	TGTGCCAGTAGTATACTGGCAGGGGCTATCACCGGGGAGCTGTTTTTT	CASSILAGAITGELFF
TRBV6-5	TRBJ2-7	NA	NA	TGTGCCAGCAAACTAGTCACTGCCTACGAGCAGTACTTC	CASKLVTAYEQYF
TRBV6-5	TRBJ2-7	TRBD2	NA	TGTGCCAGCTCGACTAGCTTGGCCTACGAGCAGTACTTC	CASSTSLAYEQYF
TRBV7-3	TRBJ2-1	TRBD1	NA	TGTGCCAGCAGCTCCGGGACAGGGACCTACAATGAGCAGTTCTTC	CASSSGTGTYNEQFF
TRBV5-5	TRBJ1-2	NA	NA	TGTGCCAGCAGCTTGACTCGGAGCGGCTATGGCTACACCTTC	CASSLTRSGYGYTF
TRBV6-5	TRBJ2-7	NA	NA	TGTGCCAGTCGGACTCCCTCCTACGAGCAGTACTTC	CASRTPSYEQYF
TRBV29-1	TRBJ2-1	NA	NA	TGCAGCTTTAGTTTCGACGGGAGCTCCTACAATGAGCAGTTCTTC	CSFSFDGSSYNEQFF
TRBV2	TRBJ1-2	NA	NA	TGTGCCAGCAGTGAAGGTGGCAGGGGTAACACCTTC	CASSEGGRGNTF
TRBV19	TRBJ2-7	TRBD2	NA	TGTGCCAGTAGTATAGATCTAGAGACTAGCACTTACGAGCAGTACTTC	CASSIDLETSTYEQYF
TRBV3-1/TRBV3-2	TRBJ2-3	TRBD1	NA	TGTGCCAGCAGCCCCCGACAGGGTGGAGGTAGGGATACGCAGTATTTT	CASSPRQGGGRDTQYF
TRBV2	TRBJ2-6	NA	NA	TGTGCCAGTATTAAGGGGGCTGGGGCCAACGTCCTGACTTTC	CASIKGAGANVLTF
TRBV7-3	TRBJ2-2	TRBD2	NA	TGTGCCAGCAGCTCCCAACTAGCGGGAGGGGGGGAGCTGTTTTTT	CASSSQLAGGGELFF
TRBV19	TRBJ2-7	NA	NA	TGTGCCAGTAGTATAATCGGGGTAAATATCTACGAGCAGTACTTC	CASSIIGVNIYEQYF
TRBV10-3	TRBJ1-2	NA	NA	TGTGCCATCAGTGAAAGGGGATTCCATGGCTACACCTTC	CAISERGFHGYTF
TRBV6-5	TRBJ2-1	TRBD2	NA	TGTGCCAGCAGTTACGGGGCTAGCGGGGGGAATGAGCAGTTCTTC	CASSYGASGGNEQFF
TRBV5-5	TRBJ1-4	NA	NA	TGTGCCAGCAGCTTGACAGGGCTGACGACTAATGAAAAACTGTTTTTT	CASSLTGLTTNEKLFF
TRBV16	TRBJ1-5	NA	NA	TGTGCCAGCAGCCAATCGGAACAGGGAATGAGCAATCAGCCCCAGCATTTT	CASSQSEQGMSNQPQHF
TRBV3-1/TRBV3-2	TRBJ1-1	TRBD1	NA	TGTGCCAGCAGCCTCTTCGGACAGGGCTCTGAAGCTTTCTTT	CASSLFGQGSEAFF
TRBV7-2	TRBJ2-3	TRBD2	NA	TGTGCCAGCAGCTTAGGGTGGGGGAGCGGGGGGACAGATACGCAGTATTTT	CASSLGWGSGGTDTQYF
TRBV27	TRBJ2-7	TRBD2	NA	TGTGCCAGTTTCCTAGCGGTGAGCTCCTACGAGCAGTACTTC	CASFLAVSSYEQYF
TRBV4-3	TRBJ1-5	NA	NA	TGCGCCAGCAGCCCCGGAAGGGGTCAGCCCCAGCATTTT	CASSPGRGQPQHF
TRBV6-5	TRBJ1-1	TRBD1	NA	TGTGCCAGCACCCCAATGAGGGGGCTGACTGAAGCTTTCTTT	CASTPMRGLTEAFF
TRBV6-5	TRBJ2-7	TRBD1	NA	TGTGCCAGCAGCCCGAACTTAGGGGGCGGCGAGCAGTACTTC	CASSPNLGGGEQYF
TRBV28	TRBJ2-7	TRBD2	NA	TGTGCCAGCAGTTTTGGCGGGACTAGCTCCTACGAGCAGTACTTC	CASSFGGTSSYEQYF
TRBV28	TRBJ1-3	TRBD1	NA	TGTGCCAGCATCCCAGGGGGCTCGGGAAACACCATATATTTT	CASIPGGSGNTIYF
TRBV5-1	TRBJ2-7	NA	NA	TGCGCCAGCAGCTTGGCCCCAGCTAGTAGCGGTTTCTACGAGCAGTACTTC	CASSLAPASSGFYEQYF
TRBV7-9	TRBJ1-5	TRBD1	NA	TGTGCCAGCGGGACAGGGGAACTCAGACAGCCCCAGCATTTT	CASGTGELRQPQHF
TRBV12-5	TRBJ1-1	NA	NA	TGTGCTAGTGGTCAGGGCACTGAAGCTTTCTTT	CASGQGTEAFF
TRBV28	TRBJ1-5	NA	NA	TGTGCCAGCGGGGCATGGGCTCTTCAACAGCCCCAGCATTTT	CASGAWALQQPQHF
TRBV6-2/TRBV6-3	TRBJ1-1	TRBD1	NA	TGTGCCAGCAGTGCCCAGGGGGCGTTCAACACTGAAGCTTTCTTT	CASSAQGAFNTEAFF
TRBV10-3	TRBJ1-1	NA	NA	TGTGCCATCATAGATTGGCAGGGGAACACTGAAGCTTTCTTT	CAIIDWQGNTEAFF
TRBV4-3	TRBJ1-1	NA	NA	TGCGCCAGCAGCCCCTCCGGGGCGGGAGGGACTGAAGCTTTCTTT	CASSPSGAGGTEAFF
TRBV6-5	TRBJ1-1	NA	NA	TGTGCCAGCAGTCTGTCCTCTGCTGAAGCTTTCTTT	CASSLSSAEAFF
TRBV9	TRBJ1-6	NA	once	TGTGCCAGCAGCCAGGGGACACCTAATTCACCCCTCCACTTT	CASSQGTPNSPLHF
TRBV19	TRBJ1-5	TRBD1	NA	TGTGCCACCTTGGGGCAGGGGGCGCAGAGGGAGCCCCAGCATTTT	CATLGQGAQREPQHF
TRBV27	TRBJ1-2	TRBD1	NA	TGTGCCAGCAGTTTATTGTTGTCGGGGACAGGGTTCGTCGGCTACACCTTC	CASSLLLSGTGFVGYTF
TRBV28	TRBJ2-5	TRBD2	NA	TGTGCCAGCAGTTTAAGGGTAGCGGGAGGAGAGACCCAGTACTTC	CASSLRVAGGETQYF
TRBV7-9	TRBJ1-2	NA	NA	TGTGCCAGCAGGCCCAGGGAGGGAGAAGGCTACACCTTC	CASRPREGEGYTF
TRBV7-8	TRBJ2-2	NA	NA	TGTGCCAGCAGAGGACAGGGAGGGCCCGGGGAGCTGTTTTTT	CASRGQGGPGELFF
TRBV5-6	TRBJ2-1	TRBD2	NA	TGTGCCAGCAGCTTGGGATTCGGCGGGAGCCCCACTGAGCAGTTCTTC	CASSLGFGGSPTEQFF
TRBV28	TRBJ2-7	TRBD1	once	TGTGCCAGCAGTTCATGGACAGGGGCTAGAGGGTCCGCCGACTACGAGCAGTACTTC	CASSSWTGARGSADYEQYF
TRBV6-6	TRBJ2-7	NA	few	TGTGCCAGCAAGGGGGAAAATTACGAGCAGTACTTC	CASKGENYEQYF
TRBV30	TRBJ1-4	NA	NA	TGTGCCTGGAGTGTAAATTCCCCGATTCTGGCAACGGGAGCTAATGAAAAACTGTTTTTT	CAWSVNSPILATGANEKLFF
TRBV30	TRBJ2-7	NA	NA	TGTGCCTGGAGCAGGGATTTCGAGCAGTACTTC	CAWSRDFEQYF
TRBV18	TRBJ2-1	TRBD2	NA	TGTGCCAGCTCGCTGGGACTAGCGGGAGTTGGTGAGCAGTTCTTC	CASSLGLAGVGEQFF
TRBV9	TRBJ2-3	TRBD1	once	TGTGCCAGCACTGGACAGGATCTGTATACGCAGTATTTT	CASTGQDLYTQYF
TRBV12-5	TRBJ2-2	TRBD2	NA	TGTGCTAGTGCCAATCTAGCGGGAGGGGTCGGGGAGCTGTTTTTT	CASANLAGGVGELFF